This T cell receptor (beta chain) was captured in a study of blood T cell repertoires in COVID-19. The overall study: Acute-phase and convalescent COVID-19 samples originated in the United States, Italy and Spain. From T cells, B-cell-depleted T cells, or PBMCs came the material, which was cDNA or gDNA.

This clone is medium-sized within its sample. Per the original data handling: Reference gene primer amplification gave nucleated cell count estimates. TCRdb keeps only in-frame clones here, not all; method: immunoSEQ multiplex PCR. For V, J and clone size, that table is used; D and trimming come from the DNA. The table lists 90,000 to 110,000 clones, about four fifths of them singletons. In germline, CDR1 is SGHDT, CDR2 YYEEEE. Trimming removed 5 bases from V and 0 bases from J, with 16 bases in between. This CDR3 is built from 16 residues. The receptor comes from an elderly woman with acute or convalescent COVID-19. The chain employs TRBV5-6 and TRBJ2-3; D perhaps matches TRBD2 (6 bases). Sequencing was carried out using peripheral blood. The CDR3 loop is CASSRGLSSSTDTQYF. The CDR3 coding sequence is TGTGCCAGCAGTCGAGGACTATCCTCTAGCACAGATACGCAGTATTTT.